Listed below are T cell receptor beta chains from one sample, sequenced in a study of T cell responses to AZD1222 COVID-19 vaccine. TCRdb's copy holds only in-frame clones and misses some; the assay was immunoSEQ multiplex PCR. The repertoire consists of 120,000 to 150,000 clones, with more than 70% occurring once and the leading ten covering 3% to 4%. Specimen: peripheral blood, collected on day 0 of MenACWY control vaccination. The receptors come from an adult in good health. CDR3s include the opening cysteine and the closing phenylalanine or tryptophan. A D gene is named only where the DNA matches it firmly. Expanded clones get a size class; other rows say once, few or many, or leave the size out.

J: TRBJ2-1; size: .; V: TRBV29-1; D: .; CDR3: CSVDEPTPREMSKSNNEQFF; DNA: TGCAGCGTTGATGAGCCTACGCCCCGGGAGATGAGCAAATCTAACAATGAGCAGTTCTTC
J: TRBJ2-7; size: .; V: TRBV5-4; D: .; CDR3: CASSLGIAATYEQYF; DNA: TGTGCCAGCAGCTTAGGTATCGCAGCCACCTACGAGCAGTACTTC
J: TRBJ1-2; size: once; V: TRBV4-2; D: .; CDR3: CASSHRDPGQEGYTF; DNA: TGTGCCAGCAGCCACAGGGACCCCGGGCAGGAAGGCTACACCTTC
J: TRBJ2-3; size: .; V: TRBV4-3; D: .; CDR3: CASSVRGGSTDTQYF; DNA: TGCGCCAGCAGCGTCCGGGGCGGGAGCACAGATACGCAGTATTTT
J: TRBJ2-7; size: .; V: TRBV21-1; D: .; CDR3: CASSKGLGPRALYEQYF; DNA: TGTGCCAGCAGCAAAGGACTCGGACCGAGGGCCCTCTACGAGCAGTACTTC
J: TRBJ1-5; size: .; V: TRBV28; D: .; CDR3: CASSKMVRGGQPQHF; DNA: TGTGCCAGCAGTAAGATGGTCCGGGGGGGTCAGCCCCAGCATTTT
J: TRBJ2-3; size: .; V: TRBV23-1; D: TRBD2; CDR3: CASSQIAGGITDTQYF; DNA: TGCGCCAGCAGTCAGATAGCGGGGGGGATCACAGATACGCAGTATTTT
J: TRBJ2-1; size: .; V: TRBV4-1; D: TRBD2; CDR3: CASSQGLAGRREQFF; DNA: TGCGCCAGCAGCCAAGGATTAGCGGGGCGGCGAGAGCAGTTCTTC
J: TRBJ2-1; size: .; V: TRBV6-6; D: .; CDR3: CASSYSALSSYNEQFF; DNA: TGTGCCAGCAGTTACTCGGCATTAAGCTCCTACAATGAGCAGTTCTTC
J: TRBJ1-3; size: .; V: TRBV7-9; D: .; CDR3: CASSPRWMENTIYF; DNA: TGTGCCAGCAGCCCCAGGTGGATGGAAAACACCATATATTTT
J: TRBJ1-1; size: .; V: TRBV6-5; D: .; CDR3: CASSQSLGRVTEAFF; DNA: TGTGCCAGCAGTCAGTCTTTGGGGCGAGTCACTGAAGCTTTCTTT
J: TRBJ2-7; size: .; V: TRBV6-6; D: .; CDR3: CASSSIPSPEQYF; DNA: TGTGCCAGCTCGAGTATCCCCAGCCCCGAGCAGTACTTC
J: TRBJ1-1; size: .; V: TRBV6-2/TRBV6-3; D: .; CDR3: CASSNPTGRTEAFF; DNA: TGTGCCAGCAGTAATCCCACAGGGCGCACTGAAGCTTTCTTT
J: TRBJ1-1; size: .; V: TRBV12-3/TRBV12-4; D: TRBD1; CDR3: CAITRGGTEAFF; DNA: TGTGCCATTACCAGGGGGGGGACTGAAGCTTTCTTT
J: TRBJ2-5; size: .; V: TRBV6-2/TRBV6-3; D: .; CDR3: CASSRGLRSSSQETQYF; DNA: TGTGCCAGCAGCAGGGGATTACGGTCCTCTTCCCAAGAGACCCAGTACTTC
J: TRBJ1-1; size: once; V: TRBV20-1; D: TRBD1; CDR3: CSAGDSEAFF; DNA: TGCAGTGCTGGGGACAGTGAAGCTTTCTTT
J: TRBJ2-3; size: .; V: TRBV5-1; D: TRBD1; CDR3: CASSTGGRGTDTQYF; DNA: TGCGCCAGCAGCACAGGGGGCAGGGGCACAGATACGCAGTATTTT
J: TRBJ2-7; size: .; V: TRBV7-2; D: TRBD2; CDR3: CASSPPSSGRAYEQYF; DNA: TGTGCCAGCAGCCCACCATCTAGCGGGAGGGCCTACGAGCAGTACTTC
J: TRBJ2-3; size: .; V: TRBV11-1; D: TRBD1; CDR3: CASSPDRDLGDTQYF; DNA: TGTGCCAGCAGTCCCGACAGGGATCTCGGAGATACGCAGTATTTT
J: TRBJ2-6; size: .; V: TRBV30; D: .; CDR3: CAWSVRGTGANVLTF; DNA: TGTGCCTGGAGTGTAAGGGGCACTGGGGCCAACGTCCTGACTTTC
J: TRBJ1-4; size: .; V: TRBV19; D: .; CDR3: CASRSHLTTNEKLFF; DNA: TGTGCCAGTAGATCGCACCTAACAACTAATGAAAAACTGTTTTTT
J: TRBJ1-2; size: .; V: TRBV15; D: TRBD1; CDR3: CATSRETGGYGYTF; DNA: TGTGCCACCAGCAGGGAGACAGGGGGCTATGGCTACACCTTC
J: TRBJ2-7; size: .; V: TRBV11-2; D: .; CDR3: CASSLDLEAVHYEQYF; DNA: TGTGCCAGCAGCTTAGATCTTGAAGCGGTCCACTACGAGCAGTACTTC
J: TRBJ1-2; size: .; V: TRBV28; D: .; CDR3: CASRGSNYGYTF; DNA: TGTGCCAGCAGAGGCTCTAACTATGGCTACACCTTC
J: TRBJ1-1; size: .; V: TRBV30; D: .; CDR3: CAWSGGSMNTEAFF; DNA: TGTGCCTGGAGTGGAGGGAGCATGAACACTGAAGCTTTCTTT
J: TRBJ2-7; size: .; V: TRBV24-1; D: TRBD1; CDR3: CATSPRDRGYEQYF; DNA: TGTGCCACCTCCCCCCGGGACAGGGGCTACGAGCAGTACTTC
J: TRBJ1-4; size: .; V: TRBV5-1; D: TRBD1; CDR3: CASSPSVGGYDNEKLFF; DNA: TGCGCCAGCAGCCCAAGTGTAGGGGGCTATGATAATGAAAAACTGTTTTTT
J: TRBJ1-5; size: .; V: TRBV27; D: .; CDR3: CASSENNQPQHF; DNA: TGTGCCAGCAGTGAGAACAATCAGCCCCAGCATTTT
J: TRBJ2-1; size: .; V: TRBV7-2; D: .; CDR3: CASCWTVYNEQFF; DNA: TGTGCCAGCTGTTGGACCGTTTACAATGAGCAGTTCTTC
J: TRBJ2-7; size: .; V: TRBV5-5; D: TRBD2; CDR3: CASSPGAGGEQYF; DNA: TGTGCCAGCAGCCCAGGGGCGGGGGGCGAGCAGTACTTC
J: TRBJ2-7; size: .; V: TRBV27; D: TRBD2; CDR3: CASRQREASYEQYF; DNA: TGTGCCAGCAGACAGCGGGAGGCCTCCTACGAGCAGTACTTC
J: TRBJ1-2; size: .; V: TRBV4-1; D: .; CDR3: CASSQPSSRPQGYTF; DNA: TGCGCCAGCAGCCAACCCTCATCCCGACCCCAAGGCTACACCTTC
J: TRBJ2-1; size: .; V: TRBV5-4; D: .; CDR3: CASTPGGPQYNEQFF; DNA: TGTGCCAGCACTCCCGGGGGGCCCCAATACAATGAGCAGTTCTTC
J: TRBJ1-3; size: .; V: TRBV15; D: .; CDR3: CATRSGGSNTIYF; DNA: TGTGCCACGCGGAGCGGGGGCTCGAACACCATATATTTT
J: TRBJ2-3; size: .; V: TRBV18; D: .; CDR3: CASSRGTPDTQYF; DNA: TGTGCCAGCTCACGCGGGACGCCGGATACGCAGTATTTT
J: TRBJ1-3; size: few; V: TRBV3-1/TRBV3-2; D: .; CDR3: CASSRDRSGNTIYF; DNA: TGTGCCAGCAGCCGCGACAGATCCGGAAACACCATATATTTT
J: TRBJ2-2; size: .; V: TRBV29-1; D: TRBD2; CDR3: CSVLGGRRAGELFF; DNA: TGCAGCGTTTTGGGCGGGAGGCGGGCCGGGGAGCTGTTTTTT
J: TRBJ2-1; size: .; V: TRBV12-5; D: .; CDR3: CASGLWGYNEQFF; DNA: TGTGCTAGTGGACTGTGGGGGTACAATGAGCAGTTCTTC
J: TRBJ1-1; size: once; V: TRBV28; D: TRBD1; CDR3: CASSTPQGGNTEAFF; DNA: TGTGCCAGCAGCACACCACAGGGGGGGAACACTGAAGCTTTCTTT
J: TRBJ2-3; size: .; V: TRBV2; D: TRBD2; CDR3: CASSEELAGGGYF; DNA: TGTGCCAGCAGTGAAGAGTTGGCCGGGGGGGGGTATTTT
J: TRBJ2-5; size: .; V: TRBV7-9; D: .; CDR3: CASSFRGEQETQYF; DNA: TGTGCCAGCAGCTTTCGTGGTGAACAAGAGACCCAGTACTTC
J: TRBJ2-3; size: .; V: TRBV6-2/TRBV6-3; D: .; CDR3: CASSSNDRSTDTQYF; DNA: TGTGCCAGCAGTTCCAACGACAGGAGCACAGATACGCAGTATTTT
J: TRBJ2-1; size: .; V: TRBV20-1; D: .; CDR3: CRLTGGNEQFF; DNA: TGCAGGCTAACCGGGGGCAATGAGCAGTTCTTC
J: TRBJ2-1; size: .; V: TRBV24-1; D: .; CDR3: CATSDPAPGTRQHEQFF; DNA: TGTGCCACCAGTGACCCAGCCCCCGGGACACGCCAGCATGAGCAGTTCTTC
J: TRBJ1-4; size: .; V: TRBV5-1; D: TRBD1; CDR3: CASSLSGTGGEKLFF; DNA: TGCGCCAGCAGCCTCTCCGGGACAGGGGGCGAAAAACTGTTTTTT
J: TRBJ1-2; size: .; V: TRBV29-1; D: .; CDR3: CSVGGPLLGYTF; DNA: TGCAGCGTGGGGGGACCGCTGTTAGGCTACACCTTC
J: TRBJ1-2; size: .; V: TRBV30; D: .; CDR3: CAWSVARGDYGYTF; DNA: TGTGCCTGGAGTGTAGCCAGGGGTGACTATGGCTACACCTTC
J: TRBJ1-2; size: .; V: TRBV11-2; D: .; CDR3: CASSLIGGGRDGYTF; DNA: TGTGCCAGCAGCTTAATTGGGGGTGGAAGAGATGGCTACACCTTC
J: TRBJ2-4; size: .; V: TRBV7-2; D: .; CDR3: CASREGGTKNIQYF; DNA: TGTGCCAGCAGAGAGGGAGGAACCAAAAACATTCAGTACTTC
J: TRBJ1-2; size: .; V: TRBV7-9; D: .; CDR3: CASSPGQQPSYGYTF; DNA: TGTGCCAGCAGTCCCGGACAGCAACCTTCCTATGGCTACACCTTC
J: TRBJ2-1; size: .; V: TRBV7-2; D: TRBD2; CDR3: CASSLGGGASNEQFF; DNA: TGTGCCAGCAGCTTAGGCGGGGGGGCCTCCAATGAGCAGTTCTTC